This TCR beta chain derives from a study of human T cells and chemical hapten exposure. Study at large: Chiefly female patients presented with alopecia areata, totalis or universalis.

The CDR3 has 15 amino acids. V lost 2 bases and J lost 0, with 9 bases in between. The germline V gene encodes CDR1 MNHEY and CDR2 SMNVEV (reference sequence). This clonotype was detected only a few times. Its antigen is as yet unknown. Time point reported: pre-sensitization, week 0. Indicated treatment: therapeutic diphenylcyclopropenone sensitization with weekly scalp DPC. Only after blood had been drawn was each patch test applied. Study results and limitations: Compared with pre-sensitization or healthy control sets, expanded TCRs clustered more.

Individual cDNA molecules had unique molecular identifiers attached to them by the library. TCRdb recomputed calls from the RACE reads with MiXCR, one row per CDR3 protein. Among approximately 260,000 distinct CDR3 sequences listed, over 8% were seen once. The chain links TRBV27 to TRBJ2-3; no reliable D call. The material sequenced was whole blood, taken in connection with sensitization to the hapten diphenylcyclopropenone (DPC). This clonotype was sampled from a woman aged 40 to 55 with alopecia areata. Some clones in this sample may be carry-over from other donors' samples. Here the CDR3 reads CASSLGITSTDTQYF. The CDR3 nucleotides read TGTGCCAGCAGTTTAGGAATTACTAGCACAGATACGCAGTATTTT.